The 8 T cell receptor beta chains reported below all come from one sample, sequenced in a study of tumor-infiltrating lymphocytes in primary liver carcinoma. Co-extracting RNA and DNA was done with roughly 17-32 mg of unsorted bulk tissue as input. The template, around 520 ng total RNA, yielded TCR beta cDNA made with a constant-region primer. For TCR beta, libraries were produced by three nested multiplex PCR rounds using slightly modified ARM-PCR. Amplification in the first two PCR rounds was performed using TRBV1-TRBV30 forward primers and a C-beta reverse primer for roughly 10 cycles each. In TCRdb, the multiplex PCR reads were re-called with MiXCR into one record per CDR3 protein. The profile covers approximately 190,000 distinct CDR3 sequences, with around four fifths appearing a single time and roughly 20% taken by the ten largest. The material sequenced was tumor tissue from primary liver carcinoma. The source is a man in his forties with primary liver carcinoma and hepatitis B virus infection.

CDR3 DNA: TGTGCCAGCAGCCGGCGTGGGGGCGGACGGTCGGGGGAGCTGTTTTTT. As protein: CASSRRGGGRSGELFF. The genes are TRBV5-5 and TRBJ2-2, with D perhaps matching TRBD1 (6 bases). Trimming cost V 4 bases and J 8 bases, with 21 bases left between them. The CDR3 extends over 16 amino acids. CDR1 and CDR2 from the germline V gene are SGHKS and YYEKEE (reference sequence).

The V gene is TRBV6-1, the J gene TRBJ2-7, with 7 bases identical to TRBD1. Germline V gene data show CDR1 as MNHNS and CDR2 as SASEGT. CDR3 size: 14 residues. V lost 6 bases and J lost 2; bases outside the gene matches: 7. The CDR3 protein is CASSTLTGPYEQYF. CDR3 coding DNA: TGTGCCAGCAGCACCTTGACAGGGCCCTACGAGCAGTACTTC.

Note on this clonotype: This sequence may be a read error, since a much larger clone differs from it by one base. This sequence joins TRBV30 and TRBJ2-7; TRBD1 might be the D (6 bases). The CDR3 spans 14 residues. The V end was cut by 6 bases, the J end by 4 bases, with 19 bases between. In germline, CDR1 is GTSNPN, CDR2 SVGIG (reference sequence). The CDR3 nucleotides are TGTGCCTGCAGTCTGGATCCGAGGGGGTACGAGCAGTACTTC. Protein: CACSLDPRGYEQYF.

About this clonotype: A read error is possible here, since a much larger clone lies one base away. The genes are TRBV7-9 and TRBJ1-6, with unresolved D. From germline, CDR1 is SEHNR and CDR2 FQNEAQ (reference sequence). CDR3 length: 14 residues. The CDR3 nucleotides are TGTGTCAGCAGCCTAATAAAGACGAATTCACCCCTCCACTTT. This codes for CVSSLIKTNSPLHF.

This chain uses TRBV5-1 with TRBJ2-2, with D unclear. This CDR3 is 15 amino acids long. Germline V gene sequence: CDR1 SGHRS, CDR2 YFSETQ. V lost 3 bases to trimming and J lost 9 bases, with 18 bases between them. The CDR3 spells CASSSPLRNTRELFF. The DNA of the CDR3 is TGCGCCAGCAGCTCGCCTTTGCGAAACACGAGGGAGCTGTTTTTT.

Concerning this clonotype itself: Germline is not matched at one junction end, which may reflect a read error. The genes are TRBV11-2 and TRBJ2-6, with 8 bases that match TRBD1. Germline CDR1 SGHAT, CDR2 FQNNGV. The CDR3 spans 21 residues. The CDR3 bases are TGTGCCAGCAGCGTGGGTGGAGACAGGGGCATTTCCCTCTCTGGGTCCAACGTCCTGACTTTC. Encoded protein: CASSVGGDRGISLSGSNVLTF.

Concerning this clonotype: In this CDR3 the conserved last residue, phenylalanine or tryptophan, is missing, so a read error is likely. The chain links TRBV6-1 to TRBJ2-3; D is undetermined. Germline V CDR1 and CDR2: MNHNS, SASEGT. This CDR3 contains 11 residues. The CDR3 reads CASSHTDMQYY. CDR3 in DNA: TGTGCAAGCAGCCACACAGACATGCAGTATTAT.

The chain employs TRBV4-3 and TRBJ2-3; 7 nucleotides agree with TRBD2. This CDR3 comprises 16 residues. The trim removed 0 bases at V and 8 bases at J, leaving 11 bases unmatched. Germline values: CDR1 LGHNA, CDR2 YSLEER. The CDR3 loop is CASSQELSGEPGTQYF. CDR3 DNA: TGCGCCAGCAGCCAAGAGCTAAGCGGGGAACCAGGTACGCAGTATTTT.